These T cell receptor beta chains were read from a single sample in a study of T cell responses to AZD1222 COVID-19 vaccine. The repertoire was sequenced with immunoSEQ multiplex PCR; TCRdb's copy has only in-frame clones and lacks some. Altogether about 210,000 clones are present, about 94% being singletons, with the ten largest covering about 1.5%. The specimen was peripheral blood, collected 28 days after the second dose of the MenACWY control vaccine. The receptors shown here come from an adult who received the MenACWY meningococcal vaccine as a control. CDR3s include the opening cysteine and the closing phenylalanine or tryptophan. The D gene is left open where the match is weak. Expanded clones get a size class; other rows say once, few or many, or leave the size out.

TRBV6-1	TRBJ1-2	.	.	TGTGCCAGCAGTGAAGTCATAGTATATGGCTACACCTTC	CASSEVIVYGYTF
TRBV11-2	TRBJ2-1	.	.	TGTGCCAGCAGCTTAGAACGGGGAGCACATGAGCAGTTCTTC	CASSLERGAHEQFF
TRBV6-2/TRBV6-3	TRBJ1-5	.	.	TGTGCCAGCAGTTACTCAGGCGGGGAAGCCCAGCCCCAGCATTTT	CASSYSGGEAQPQHF
TRBV7-8	TRBJ2-1	.	TRBD1	TGTGCCAGCAAGTCTGAGCAGGGGGCGCAGAATGAGCAGTTCTTC	CASKSEQGAQNEQFF
TRBV10-3	TRBJ2-7	.	TRBD2	TGTGCCATCAGTGAAACCGAGGGACTAGCGGGTTCCGAGCAGTACTTC	CAISETEGLAGSEQYF
TRBV28	TRBJ1-5	.	.	TGTGCCAGCAGTTTCGGACCTGGGGGGGTCAATCAGCCCCAGCATTTT	CASSFGPGGVNQPQHF
TRBV6-1	TRBJ2-7	.	.	TGTGCCAGCAGTGAGTACGAGCAGTACTTC	CASSEYEQYF
TRBV15	TRBJ2-5	.	TRBD1	TGTGCCACCAGCAGATTCCCGGGACAGGGAGGCCAAGAGACCCAGTACTTC	CATSRFPGQGGQETQYF
TRBV6-2/TRBV6-3	TRBJ1-1	.	.	TGTGCCAGCAGCTATGGCGACGAGAACACTGAAGCTTTCTTT	CASSYGDENTEAFF
TRBV19	TRBJ2-1	once	TRBD2	TGTGCCAGTAGTATTAAGAGTCCGGGAGGGCCCATCAATGAGCAGTTCTTC	CASSIKSPGGPINEQFF
TRBV7-9	TRBJ1-1	.	.	TGTGCCAGCAGCTTAAGATCAGGGACTGAAGCTTTCTTT	CASSLRSGTEAFF
TRBV9	TRBJ1-2	.	.	TGTGCCAGCAGCGTAGACGGGGGGGCGCGGTATGGCTACACCTTC	CASSVDGGARYGYTF